The 5 T cell receptor beta chains reported below all come from one sample, sequenced in a study of shared clonotypes between healthy human individuals. Assay: immunoSEQ multiplex PCR; the TCRdb copy retains only in-frame clones and omits some. The sample comprises around 2.1 million clones, under 95% of which are singletons, and under 2% rests with the top ten. In the naive CD8 group, cells lacked CD45RO and were positively selected for CCR7, so terminally differentiated effector memory CD45RA+ cells were left out. Sample: naive CD8+ T cells from PBMCs. The receptors were gathered from a man aged 18 to 35 in good health. Some clones in this sample may be carry-over from other donors' samples.

As to this clone: The same CDR3 is also encoded by other DNA sequences in this sample. V and J are TRBV9 and TRBJ2-1, with 12 bases matching TRBD2. V dropped 0 bases and J dropped 5; count of bases not matched to a gene: 3. Germline values: CDR1 SGDLS, CDR2 YYNGEE. The CDR3 is made up of 16 amino acids. The CDR3 spells CASSVGLAGGDNEQFF. CDR3 coding DNA: TGTGCCAGCAGCGTAGGGCTAGCGGGAGGGGACAATGAGCAGTTCTTC.

The genes are TRBV18 and TRBJ2-2; 7 nucleotides line up with TRBD1. The germline V gene has CDR1 KGHSH and CDR2 LQKENI. The CDR3 is made up of 14 amino acids. V was clipped by 6 bases and J by 11 bases; unmatched bases: 12. In DNA form, the CDR3 reads TGTGCCAGCTCCCAAACTGACAGGGTTGGAGAGCTGTTTTTT. It yields the protein CASSQTDRVGELFF. Variable domain in full (rest from reference TRBV18 and TRBJ2-2): NAGVMQNPRHLVRRRGQEARLRCSPMKGHSHVYWYRQLPEEGLKFMVYLQKENIIDESGMPKERFSAEFPKEGPSILRIQQVVRGDSAAYFCASSQTDRVGELFFGEGSRLTVL.

V gene TRBV6-1 combines with J gene TRBJ1-5; D perhaps matches TRBD1 (5 bases). The V gene lost 0 bases and the J gene lost 6 bases, with 12 bases spanning the gap. Germline V gene lookup returns CDR1 MNHNS and CDR2 SASEGT. This CDR3 is built from 15 residues. The CDR3: CASSEARRGGQPQHF. The CDR3, as DNA: TGTGCCAGCAGTGAAGCGAGGCGGGGCGGTCAGCCCCAGCATTTT.

The chain uses TRBV4-1 and TRBJ2-3; the D call may be TRBD1 or TRBD2 (5 bases each). This CDR3 is 17 amino acids long. CDR1 is MGHRA and CDR2 is YSYEKL in the germline V gene. Trimming cost V 3 bases and J 6 bases, with 22 bases left between them. The CDR3 loop reads CASSHRSGTLMTDTQYF. CDR3 DNA sequence: TGCGCCAGCAGCCACCGATCCGGGACCCTCATGACCGATACGCAGTATTTT.

This clone has a single count. The chain links TRBV5-5 to TRBJ2-5; weak D call: TRBD2 (5 bases). Germline assignment: CDR1 SGHKS and CDR2 YYEKEE (reference sequence). The CDR3 spans 13 residues. V gave up 4 bases and J gave up 5 bases, with 12 bases separating them. This CDR3 reads CASSTRGWETQYF. In nucleotides, the CDR3 is TGTGCCAGCAGCACAAGAGGGTGGGAGACCCAGTACTTC. Supplemented by reference TRBV5-5 and TRBJ2-5, the full variable domain reads DAGVTQSPTHLIKTRGQQVTLRCSPISGHKSVSWYQQVLGQGPQFIFQYYEKEERGRGNFPDRFSARQFPNYSSELNVNALLLGDSALYLCASSTRGWETQYFGPGTRLLVL.